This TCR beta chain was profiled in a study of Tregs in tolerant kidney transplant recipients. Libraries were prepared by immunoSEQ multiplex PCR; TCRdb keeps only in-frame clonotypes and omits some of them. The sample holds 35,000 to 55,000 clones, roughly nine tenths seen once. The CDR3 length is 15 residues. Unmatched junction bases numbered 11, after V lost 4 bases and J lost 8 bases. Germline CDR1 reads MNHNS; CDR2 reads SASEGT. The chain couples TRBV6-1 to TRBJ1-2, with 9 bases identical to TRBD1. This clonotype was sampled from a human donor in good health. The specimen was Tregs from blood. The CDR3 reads CASSVNWDRVNGYTF. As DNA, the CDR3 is TGTGCCAGCAGTGTAAATTGGGACAGGGTAAACGGCTACACCTTC.